The 31 T cell receptor beta chains below all came from one sample that was sequenced in a study of T cell responses to AZD1222 COVID-19 vaccine. Generated by immunoSEQ multiplex PCR, the TCRdb table keeps only in-frame clones and is missing some. The sample lists about 140,000 clones; less than 95% were seen once. The specimen comprised peripheral blood, sampled 28 days after the second AZD1222 dose. The receptor source for this set is an adult who received the AZD1222 COVID-19 vaccine.

The J gene is TRBJ2-1, the V gene TRBV18; D not certain. V was shortened by 0 bases and J by 6 bases, with 6 bases between the two germline ends. The CDR3 spans 13 residues. Looked up from germline, CDR1 is KGHSH and CDR2 is LQKENI. The chain's CDR3 is CASSPPMGNEQFF. As DNA, the CDR3 is TGTGCCAGCTCACCACCGATGGGCAATGAGCAGTTCTTC.

The V call is TRBV4-1, the J call TRBJ2-1; 11 bases align to TRBD2. This CDR3 spans 17 amino acids. Germline CDR1 reads MGHRA; CDR2 reads YSYEKL. Trimming took 0 bases from V and 9 from J; bases not matched to a gene: 10. This CDR3 is CASSQDIGLAGGIEQFF. CDR3 DNA sequence: TGCGCCAGCAGCCAAGATATTGGCCTAGCGGGAGGTATTGAGCAGTTCTTC.

The CDR3 reads CASSTPGSTNEKLFF. In nucleotides, the CDR3 is TGTGCCAGTAGTACCCCCGGGTCAACTAATGAAAAACTGTTTTTT. This chain joins TRBV19 and TRBJ1-4; D not certain. The CDR3 length is 15 residues. Trimming cost V 4 bases and J 0 bases, with 9 bases left between them. CDR1 is LNHDA and CDR2 is SQIVND in the germline V gene (reference sequence).

The chain joins TRBV5-1 to TRBJ1-3; D remains ambiguous. The CDR3 spans 15 residues. V was shortened by 6 bases and J by 1 base, with 14 bases between the two germline ends. CDR1 and CDR2 from the germline V gene are SGHRS and YFSETQ. The CDR3 here is CASKEGSVSGNTIYF. CDR3 in DNA: TGCGCCAGCAAGGAAGGGTCAGTTTCTGGAAACACCATATATTTT.

The V and J genes are TRBV4-2 and TRBJ2-7, with D possibly TRBD1 on 6 matching bases. The germline V gene has CDR1 LGHNA and CDR2 YNFKEQ. V dropped 3 bases and J dropped 4 bases, with 16 bases sitting between them. The CDR3 is 15 residues long. CDR3 nucleotides: TGTGCCAGCAGCCAGCCGTCGGACAGATCGTACGAGCAGTACTTC. This gives the protein CASSQPSDRSYEQYF.

The CDR3: CAWSAGPLGGQPQHF. CDR3 DNA sequence: TGTGCCTGGAGTGCGGGCCCTTTGGGTGGGCAGCCCCAGCATTTT. The V and J genes are TRBV30 and TRBJ1-5, with unresolved D. CDR1 is GTSNPN, CDR2 SVGIG, per germline (reference sequence). V lost 1 base, J lost 7 bases, and 17 bases lay in between. The CDR3 is 15 amino acids.

The J gene is TRBJ1-6, the V gene TRBV7-2; D is ambiguous. Germline V gene sequence: CDR1 SGHTA, CDR2 FQGNSA. The V end lost 1 base, the J end lost 9 bases, and 19 bases lay between the germline ends. The CDR3 runs 17 residues. CDR3 DNA sequence: TGTGCCAGCAGCTTAGAGCGCCGAGCGAGGTTTAGTTCACCCCTCCACTTT. Its translation is CASSLERRARFSSPLHF.

This chain connects TRBV7-9 to TRBJ1-5; D remains ambiguous. The ends were cut back, 4 bases at V and 7 bases at J, with 11 bases in the middle. The CDR3 is 13 amino acids. CDR1 and CDR2 from the germline V gene are SEHNR and FQNEAQ (reference sequence). In nucleotides, the CDR3 is TGTGCCAGCAGCTCCTACGTGGCCCAGCCCCAGCATTTT. It encodes CASSSYVAQPQHF.

This chain connects TRBV6-1 to TRBJ2-4, with D hard to call. CDR1 and CDR2 (germline): MNHNS, SASEGT. The CDR3 consists of 14 residues. V gave up 3 bases and J gave up 7 bases, with 13 bases separating them. The CDR3 here is CASSDDLVENIQYF. The CDR3 DNA is TGTGCCAGCAGTGATGACTTAGTAGAGAACATTCAGTACTTC.

The chain has TRBV5-1 and TRBJ1-5; TRBD1 matches 7 bases. This CDR3 comprises 14 residues. Germline V gene lookup returns CDR1 SGHRS and CDR2 YFSETQ. With V trimmed by 0 bases and J by 7 bases, 4 bases remained unmatched. The CDR3 nucleotides are TGCGCCAGCAGCTTGGGTACCAGGGGGCAGCCCCAGCATTTT. It encodes CASSLGTRGQPQHF. Using reference TRBV5-1 and TRBJ1-5 for the parts outside the CDR3, the full variable domain is KAGVTQTPRYLIKTRGQQVTLSCSPISGHRSVSWYQQTPGQGLQFLFEYFSETQRNKGNFPGRFSGRQFSNSRSEMNVSTLELGDSALYLCASSLGTRGQPQHFGDGTRLSIL.

The rearrangement joins TRBV2 to TRBJ1-5; D not certain. Trimming cost V 1 base and J 0 bases, with 7 bases left between them. The CDR3 totals 15 residues. CDR1 is SNHLY and CDR2 is FYNNEI in the germline V gene. As DNA, the CDR3 is TGTGCCAGCAGTGAAGAATATCTTAGCAATCAGCCCCAGCATTTT. It yields the protein CASSEEYLSNQPQHF. The full variable domain, with the rest looked up from reference TRBV2 and TRBJ1-5, is EPEVTQTPSHQVTQMGQEVILRCVPISNHLYFYWYRQILGQKVEFLVSFYNNEISEKSEIFDDQFSVERPDGSNFTLKIRSTKLEDSAMYFCASSEEYLSNQPQHFGDGTRLSIL.

There are a few counts of this clone. The genes are TRBV9 and TRBJ2-6, with 8 bases aligning to TRBD1. There are 19 residues in the CDR3. Looked up from germline, CDR1 is SGDLS and CDR2 is YYNGEE. V lost 4 bases, J lost 2 bases, and 14 bases stayed unmatched. This CDR3 is CASSPLGTGGSAGANVLTF. The DNA of the CDR3 is TGTGCCAGCAGCCCCCTAGGTACAGGGGGATCGGCTGGGGCCAACGTCCTGACTTTC.

The chain combines TRBV18 with TRBJ2-3; D may be TRBD1 or TRBD2 (6 bases each). Per the germline V gene, CDR1 is KGHSH and CDR2 is LQKENI. This CDR3 spans 16 amino acids. V lost 0 bases to trimming and J lost 9 bases, with 19 bases between them. The CDR3 sequence: CASSPPSVGARETQYF. The CDR3 DNA follows: TGTGCCAGCTCACCACCGTCGGTGGGGGCACGGGAGACGCAGTATTTT.

The CDR3 bases are TGTGCCAGCAGTGACCCGGGGGACCTTTATAATTCACCCCTCCACTTT. Its translation is CASSDPGDLYNSPLHF. V and J are TRBV6-1 and TRBJ1-6; perhaps TRBD1 as D (5 bases). Germline assignment: CDR1 MNHNS and CDR2 SASEGT. V was clipped by 3 bases and J by 4 bases, with 13 bases between them. The CDR3 extends over 16 amino acids.

The chain uses TRBV7-2 and TRBJ2-7, with D unresolved. The CDR3 has 12 residues. Looked up from germline, CDR1 is SGHTA and CDR2 is FQGNSA. Deletions cut 5 bases from V and 6 bases from J, with 11 bases between. CDR3 loop: CASSLSSLEQYF. As DNA, the CDR3 is TGTGCCAGCAGCCTTTCCTCTCTCGAGCAGTACTTC.

This sequence joins TRBV18 and TRBJ2-5, with 9 bases identical to TRBD1. The J segment lost 7 bases and the V segment lost 3 bases, leaving 12 bases of the junction unmatched. Germline values: CDR1 KGHSH, CDR2 LQKENI. This CDR3 comprises 16 residues. The CDR3 DNA reads as TGTGCCAGCTCACCCCCGGGACAGGGATTGTCTGGGACCCAGTACTTC. It yields the protein CASSPPGQGLSGTQYF.

This clone has a single count. This rearrangement joins TRBV19 to TRBJ1-2; 9 bases match TRBD1. V lost 10 bases and J lost 4; bases outside the gene matches: 13. The germline V gene encodes CDR1 LNHDA and CDR2 SQIVND (reference sequence). The CDR3 totals 15 residues. CDR3 coding DNA: TGTGCCACCCACAACCGGGACAGGGTAGTCTATGGCTACACCTTC. Translation gives CATHNRDRVVYGYTF.

The rearrangement links TRBV14 to TRBJ2-5; 15 bases fit TRBD2. Unmatched junction bases numbered 6, after V lost 4 bases and J lost 9 bases. The CDR3 length is 15 residues. Germline V CDR1 and CDR2: SGHDN, FVKESK. CDR3 loop: CASSPGTSGRKAQYF. CDR3 sequence (DNA): TGTGCCAGCAGCCCCGGGACTAGCGGGAGGAAGGCCCAGTACTTC.

The V call is TRBV5-5, the J call TRBJ1-2; D is undetermined. Germline V gene sequence: CDR1 SGHKS, CDR2 YYEKEE (reference sequence). The CDR3 has 15 residues. Trimming shortened V by 0 bases and J by 2 bases, and 11 bases separated the two germline ends. CDR3 region: CASSLAFGSNYGYTF. The CDR3 nucleotides read TGTGCCAGCAGCTTGGCCTTCGGCAGCAACTATGGCTACACCTTC.

The rearrangement joins TRBV5-1 to TRBJ2-7; D call uncertain. The CDR3 covers 13 residues. V was clipped by 1 base and J by 1 base, with 6 bases between them. The germline gives CDR1 SGHRS, CDR2 YFSETQ. The CDR3 spells CASSLTVSYEQYF. CDR3 in DNA: TGCGCCAGCAGCTTGACAGTTTCCTACGAGCAGTACTTC.

The rearrangement links TRBV27 to TRBJ2-5, with a weak D call TRBD1 (6 bases). The CDR3 loop spans 13 amino acids. The germline V and J ends were trimmed by 3 bases and 4 bases, with 9 bases remaining between them. The V gene's germline CDR1 is MNHEY and CDR2 SMNVEV (reference sequence). The DNA for the CDR3 is TGTGCCAGCAGTTTTGACAGGTCAGAGACCCAGTACTTC. The encoded protein is CASSFDRSETQYF.

The CDR3: CASSQLALNQPQHF. CDR3 coding DNA: TGTGCCAGCAGCCAATTGGCCCTTAATCAGCCCCAGCATTTT. The chain links TRBV16 to TRBJ1-5, with no clear D. CDR1 is KGHSY, CDR2 FQNENV, per germline. Trimming cost V 1 base and J 4 bases, with 8 bases left between them. There are 14 residues in the CDR3.

This clone was seen once. The chain employs TRBV2 and TRBJ2-4; 7 nucleotides line up with TRBD1. The V gene end was trimmed by 6 bases and the J gene end by 6 bases; junction bases not matched to a gene: 5. The CDR3 is made up of 13 amino acids. Germline CDR1 is SNHLY and CDR2 is FYNNEI. The CDR3 coding sequence is TGTGCCAGCAGCGGGGACAGCCCAAACATTCAGTACTTC. Protein sequence: CASSGDSPNIQYF.

Here the CDR3 reads CASSSGTGGEKLFF. CDR3 bases: TGCGCCAGCAGCTCCGGGACAGGGGGGGAAAAACTGTTTTTT. The chain employs TRBV5-1 and TRBJ1-4, with 11 positions matching TRBD1. This CDR3 has 14 amino acids. CDR1 is SGHRS, CDR2 YFSETQ, per germline. With 3 bases clipped from V and 8 bases from J, the junction kept 3 bases outside the gene matches. Using reference TRBV5-1 and TRBJ1-4 for the parts outside the CDR3, the full variable domain is KAGVTQTPRYLIKTRGQQVTLSCSPISGHRSVSWYQQTPGQGLQFLFEYFSETQRNKGNFPGRFSGRQFSNSRSEMNVSTLELGDSALYLCASSSGTGGEKLFFGSGTQLSVL.

The CDR3 here is CANPGVSGNTIYF. The CDR3 nucleotides read TGTGCCAACCCGGGAGTCTCTGGAAACACCATATATTTT. The rearrangement links TRBV15 to TRBJ1-3, with no clear D. The CDR3 has 13 residues. Germline V CDR1 and CDR2: LNHNV, YYDKDF (reference sequence). V gave up 10 bases and J gave up 0 bases, with 10 bases separating them.

The chain employs TRBV19 and TRBJ2-2, with D possibly matching TRBD2 (5 bases). Germline V gene data show CDR1 as LNHDA and CDR2 as SQIVND (reference sequence). Trimming stripped 5 bases from V and 4 bases from J, with 14 bases between. The CDR3 covers 15 residues. The CDR3: CASSLAGLLTGELFF. The CDR3 DNA follows: TGTGCCAGTAGTCTGGCCGGACTCCTCACCGGGGAGCTGTTTTTT.

The chain is built from TRBV10-3 and TRBJ1-5, with D possibly TRBD1 on 5 matching bases. The V gene lost 3 bases and the J gene lost 0 bases, with 12 bases spanning the gap. The CDR3 has 16 amino acids. In germline, CDR1 is ENHRY, CDR2 SYGVKD. Written as DNA, the CDR3 is TGTGCCATCAGTGATGGGCAGGGATATAGCAATCAGCCCCAGCATTTT. This sequence encodes CAISDGQGYSNQPQHF.

This clone was observed once. V usage is TRBV5-1 and J usage is TRBJ1-4; D is perhaps TRBD1 (6 bases). This CDR3 comprises 15 residues. V lost 1 base and J 8 bases, leaving 15 bases between the germline ends. Germline assignment: CDR1 SGHRS and CDR2 YFSETQ. The CDR3 here is CASSLTTGMREKLFF. CDR3 nucleotides: TGCGCCAGCAGCTTGACTACAGGGATGAGGGAAAAACTGTTTTTT.

CDR3: CASSGTEHTDTQYF. CDR3 DNA: TGTGCCAGCAGCGGGACAGAACACACAGATACGCAGTATTTT. This chain links TRBV3-1 (or the pseudogene TRBV3-2) with TRBJ2-3, with TRBD1 matching over 7 bases. Germline V gene sequence: CDR1 LGHDT, CDR2 YNNKEL (reference sequence). This CDR3 has 14 residues. J gave up 2 bases and V 5 bases, and 4 bases lay outside the gene matches.

This chain uses TRBV4-1 with TRBJ1-4; D call uncertain. There are 15 residues in the CDR3. The germline V gene encodes CDR1 MGHRA and CDR2 YSYEKL. V dropped 3 bases and J dropped 0 bases, with 8 bases sitting between them. This chain's CDR3 is CASSHVSPTNEKLFF. The CDR3 DNA reads TGCGCCAGCAGCCATGTTTCACCAACTAATGAAAAACTGTTTTTT.

The chain uses TRBV19 and TRBJ2-7, with 10 bases fitting TRBD1. In germline, CDR1 is LNHDA, CDR2 SQIVND (reference sequence). V lost 5 bases and J lost 4; bases outside the gene matches: 2. CDR3 length equals 13 residues. The CDR3 coding sequence is TGTGCCAGTAGTCTGGACAGGGGGTACGAGCAGTACTTC. This gives the protein CASSLDRGYEQYF.